This entry is about one TCR beta chain. Its antigen is as yet unknown. Unmatched junction bases numbered 10, after V lost 3 bases and J lost 2 bases. Looked up from germline, CDR1 is SGHRS and CDR2 is YFSETQ. The CDR3 sequence is 17 residues long. Per sample, extraction of total RNA gave at least 6 micrograms in every case. This sample is drawn from a study of blood T cells in healthy people across ages. Broader study findings: The donors' CMV status was not determined, possibly confounding changes in expanded clonotypes. Diversity was higher, and naive CD4+ cells more numerous, in long-lived donors than in aged donors.

A second about 6 to 12 cycle PCR used barcoded and J-beta primers. Individual samples furnished no less than 2.5 million CDR3-containing paired-end reads apiece. From the 5' RACE reads, TCRdb called clonotypes with MiXCR, one entry per CDR3 protein. Of some 1.4 million distinct CDR3 sequences listed, roughly 40% are singletons. The sample consisted of blood. The gene calls are TRBV5-1 and TRBJ2-5, with TRBD2 matching over 10 bases. This TCR was recovered from a woman aged 18-29 years in good health. The CDR3 DNA follows: TGCGCCAGCAGCTCCGGAGAACTAGCGGGACAGCAAGAGACCCAGTACTTC. Its translation is CASSSGELAGQQETQYF.